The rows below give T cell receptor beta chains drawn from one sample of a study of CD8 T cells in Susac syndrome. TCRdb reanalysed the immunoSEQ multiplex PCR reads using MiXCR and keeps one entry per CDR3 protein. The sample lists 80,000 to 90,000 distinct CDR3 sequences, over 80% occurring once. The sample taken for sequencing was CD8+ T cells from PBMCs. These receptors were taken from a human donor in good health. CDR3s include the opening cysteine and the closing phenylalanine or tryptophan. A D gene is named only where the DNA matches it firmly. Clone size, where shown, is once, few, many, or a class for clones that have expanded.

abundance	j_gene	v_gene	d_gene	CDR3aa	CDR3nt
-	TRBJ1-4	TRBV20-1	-	CSARDLGGLEKLFF	TGCAGTGCTAGGGACTTGGGGGGCCTCGAAAAACTGTTTTTT
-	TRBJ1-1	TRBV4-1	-	CASTPGAMNTEAFF	TGCGCCAGCACGCCGGGGGCCATGAACACTGAAGCTTTCTTT
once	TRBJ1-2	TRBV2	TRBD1	CASSVDRSSYTF	TGTGCCAGCAGTGTGGACAGGTCCAGCTACACCTTC
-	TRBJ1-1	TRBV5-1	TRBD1	CASSHTGVGTEAFF	TGCGCCAGCAGCCACACAGGGGTTGGCACTGAAGCTTTCTTT
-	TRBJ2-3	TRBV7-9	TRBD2	CASSQAGVSTDTQYF	TGTGCCAGCAGCCAAGCGGGGGTTAGCACAGATACGCAGTATTTT
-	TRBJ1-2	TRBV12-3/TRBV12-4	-	CASSPSGALYGYTF	TGTGCCAGCAGTCCGTCGGGGGCTCTATATGGCTACACCTTC
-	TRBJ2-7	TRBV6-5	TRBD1	CASSYSDRSYEQYF	TGTGCCAGCAGTTACTCGGACAGGTCCTACGAGCAGTACTTC
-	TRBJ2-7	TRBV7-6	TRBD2	CASSRPGTSGGVSSYEQYF	TGTGCCAGCAGCCGCCCCGGGACTAGCGGGGGCGTTAGCTCCTACGAGCAGTACTTC
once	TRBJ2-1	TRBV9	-	CASNLAGQHNEQFF	TGTGCCAGCAACCTCGCGGGACAACACAATGAGCAGTTCTTC
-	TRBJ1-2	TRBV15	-	CATSREEESYGYTF	TGTGCCACCAGCAGAGAGGAAGAGTCCTATGGCTACACCTTC
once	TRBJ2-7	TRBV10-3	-	CAISDSGGYYEQYF	TGTGCCATCAGTGATTCTGGAGGCTATTACGAGCAGTACTTC
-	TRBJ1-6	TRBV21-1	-	CASSPPGGRHNSPLHF	TGTGCCAGCAGCCCCCCGGGGGGGCGTCATAATTCACCCCTCCACTTT
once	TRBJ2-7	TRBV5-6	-	CASSLAQEAYEQYF	TGTGCCAGCAGCTTGGCACAGGAGGCCTACGAGCAGTACTTC
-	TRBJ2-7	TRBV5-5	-	CASIGFRSERQYF	TGTGCCAGTATCGGGTTTCGTAGCGAGCGGCAGTACTTC
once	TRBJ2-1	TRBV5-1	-	CASSYYRPDGNEQFF	TGCGCCAGCAGTTATTACAGACCTGACGGCAATGAGCAGTTCTTC
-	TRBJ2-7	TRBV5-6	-	CASTIGQISYEQYF	TGTGCCAGCACCATAGGACAGATTTCCTACGAGCAGTACTTC
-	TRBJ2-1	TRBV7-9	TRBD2	CASSLALAGGPDEQFF	TGTGCCAGCAGCTTAGCGCTAGCGGGGGGGCCTGATGAGCAGTTCTTC
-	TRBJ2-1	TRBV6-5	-	CASTSGNEQFF	TGTGCCAGCACCTCTGGGAATGAGCAGTTCTTC
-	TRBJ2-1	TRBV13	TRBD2	CASSRLRLAGEHEQFF	TGTGCCAGCAGCCGGCTCCGACTAGCGGGGGAGCATGAGCAGTTCTTC
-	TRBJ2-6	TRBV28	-	CASSLSGSGANVLTF	TGTGCCAGCAGTTTGAGCGGCTCTGGGGCCAACGTCCTGACTTTC
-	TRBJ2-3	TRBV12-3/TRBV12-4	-	CASIGGLGVTDTQYF	TGTGCCAGCATTGGGGGGTTGGGGGTCACAGATACGCAGTATTTT
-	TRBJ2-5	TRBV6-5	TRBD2	CASSYSEAGAQETQYF	TGTGCCAGCAGTTACTCAGAAGCGGGGGCTCAAGAGACCCAGTACTTC
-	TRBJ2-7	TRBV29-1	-	CSVGFARAAYEQYF	TGCAGCGTTGGTTTCGCCAGGGCTGCCTACGAGCAGTACTTC
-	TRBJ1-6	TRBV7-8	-	CASSLGVDRNSPLHF	TGTGCCAGCAGCTTAGGCGTCGACAGGAATTCACCCCTCCACTTT
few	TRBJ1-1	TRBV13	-	CASSLAGVNTEAFF	TGTGCCAGCAGCTTAGCAGGGGTGAACACTGAAGCTTTCTTT
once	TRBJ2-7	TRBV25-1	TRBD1	CASSWVQGDDEQYF	TGTGCCAGCAGTTGGGTGCAGGGGGACGACGAGCAGTACTTC
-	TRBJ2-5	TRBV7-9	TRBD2	CASSRMRGGRETQYF	TGTGCCAGCAGTCGAATGCGGGGGGGCCGCGAGACCCAGTACTTC
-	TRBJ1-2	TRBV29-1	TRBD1	CSVVRGDRGNYGYTF	TGCAGCGTCGTAAGGGGGGACAGGGGGAACTATGGCTACACCTTC
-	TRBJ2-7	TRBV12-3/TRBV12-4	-	CASSPPGRNYEQYF	TGTGCCAGCAGTCCTCCGGGACGGAACTACGAGCAGTACTTC
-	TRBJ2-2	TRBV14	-	CASSRSGQQNTGELFF	TGTGCCAGCAGCCGGTCGGGACAACAGAACACCGGGGAGCTGTTTTTT
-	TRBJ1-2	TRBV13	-	CASSLGGPEDYGYTF	TGTGCCAGCAGCTTAGGGGGCCCGGAGGACTATGGCTACACCTTC
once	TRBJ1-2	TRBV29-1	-	CSVDGSYLYGYTF	TGCAGCGTTGATGGCAGTTACCTTTATGGCTACACCTTC
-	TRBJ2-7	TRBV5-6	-	CASSGDTSWVYEQYF	TGTGCCAGCAGTGGGGACACCTCTTGGGTTTACGAGCAGTACTTC
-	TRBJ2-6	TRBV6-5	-	CASSYSGANVLTF	TGTGCCAGCAGTTACTCTGGGGCCAACGTCCTGACTTTC
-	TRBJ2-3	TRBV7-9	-	CASSSSGAKDTDTQYF	TGTGCCAGCAGCTCCTCTGGGGCGAAAGACACAGATACGCAGTATTTT
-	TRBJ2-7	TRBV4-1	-	CASSHLRGNNYEQYF	TGCGCCAGCAGCCACCTCCGGGGTAATAACTACGAGCAGTACTTC
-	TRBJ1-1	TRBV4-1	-	CASSQEEVYTEAFF	TGCGCCAGCAGCCAAGAAGAGGTTTACACTGAAGCTTTCTTT
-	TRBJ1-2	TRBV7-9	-	CASSLGLGNYGYTF	TGTGCCAGCAGCTTAGGTCTGGGGAACTATGGCTACACCTTC
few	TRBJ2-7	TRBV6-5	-	CASSYSSEQYF	TGTGCCAGCAGTTACTCGAGTGAGCAGTACTTC
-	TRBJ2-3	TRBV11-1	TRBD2	CASSRTGTSGGAGIIDTQYF	TGTGCCAGCAGCCGTACCGGGACTAGCGGGGGCGCCGGGATCATCGATACGCAGTATTTT
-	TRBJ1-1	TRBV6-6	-	CASMGGTEAFF	TGTGCCAGCATGGGAGGCACTGAAGCTTTCTTT
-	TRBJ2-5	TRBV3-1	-	CASSPIFEGLQDFQETQYF	TGTGCCAGCAGCCCCATCTTCGAAGGTCTTCAAGACTTCCAAGAGACCCAGTACTTC
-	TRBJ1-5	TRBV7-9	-	CASSDHTRNSNQPQHF	TGTGCCAGCAGCGATCATACAAGGAATAGCAATCAGCCCCAGCATTTT
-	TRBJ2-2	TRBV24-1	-	CATSETGETGELFF	TGTGCCACCAGTGAGACGGGGGAAACCGGGGAGCTGTTTTTT
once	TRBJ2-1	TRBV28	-	CASSLGSSKGNEQFF	TGTGCCAGCAGTTTAGGTTCTAGCAAGGGCAATGAGCAGTTCTTC
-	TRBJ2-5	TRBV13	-	CASSYSETQYF	TGTGCCAGCAGCTATTCGGAGACCCAGTACTTC
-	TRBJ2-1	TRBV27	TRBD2	CASRTSGGADEQFF	TGTGCCAGCAGAACTAGCGGGGGGGCAGATGAGCAGTTCTTC
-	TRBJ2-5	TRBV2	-	CASSYPGLVDETQYF	TGTGCCAGCAGTTATCCGGGACTTGTGGACGAGACCCAGTACTTC
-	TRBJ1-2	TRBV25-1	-	CASTGPSGYTF	TGTGCCAGCACGGGCCCGAGCGGCTACACCTTC
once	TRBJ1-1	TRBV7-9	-	CASSFPVGVNTEAFF	TGTGCCAGCAGCTTCCCCGTAGGGGTGAACACTGAAGCTTTCTTT
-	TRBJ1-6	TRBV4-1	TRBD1	CASSHGRDRVNSPLHF	TGCGCCAGCAGCCATGGCCGGGACAGGGTTAATTCACCCCTCCACTTT
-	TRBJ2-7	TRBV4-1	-	CASSQEGMGFYEQYF	TGCGCCAGCAGCCAAGAAGGGATGGGATTCTACGAGCAGTACTTC
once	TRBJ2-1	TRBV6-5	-	CASSSYRGADNEQFF	TGTGCCAGCAGTTCCTATCGGGGCGCGGACAATGAGCAGTTCTTC
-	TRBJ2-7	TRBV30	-	CAWAGTYLPYEQYF	TGTGCCTGGGCCGGGACCTACCTCCCCTACGAGCAGTACTTC
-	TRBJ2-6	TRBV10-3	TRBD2	CATASGVSGANVLTF	TGTGCCACGGCTAGCGGGGTCTCTGGGGCCAACGTCCTGACTTTC
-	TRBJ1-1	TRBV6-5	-	CASSYSTVNTEAFF	TGTGCCAGCAGTTACTCTACAGTGAACACTGAAGCTTTCTTT